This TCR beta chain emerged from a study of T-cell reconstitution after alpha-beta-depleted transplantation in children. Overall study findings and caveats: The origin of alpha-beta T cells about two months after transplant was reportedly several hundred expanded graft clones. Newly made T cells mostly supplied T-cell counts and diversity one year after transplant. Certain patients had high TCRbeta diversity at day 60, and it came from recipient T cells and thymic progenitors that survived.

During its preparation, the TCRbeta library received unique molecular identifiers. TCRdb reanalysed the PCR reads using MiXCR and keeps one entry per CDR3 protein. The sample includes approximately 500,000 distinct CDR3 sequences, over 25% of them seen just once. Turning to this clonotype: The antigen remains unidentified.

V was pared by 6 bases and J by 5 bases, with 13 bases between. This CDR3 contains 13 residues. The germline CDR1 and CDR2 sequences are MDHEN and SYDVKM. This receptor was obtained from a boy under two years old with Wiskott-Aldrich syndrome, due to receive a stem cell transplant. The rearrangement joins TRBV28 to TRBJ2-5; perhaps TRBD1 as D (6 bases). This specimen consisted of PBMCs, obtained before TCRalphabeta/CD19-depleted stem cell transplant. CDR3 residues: CASRLQGSETQYF. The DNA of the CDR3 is TGTGCCAGCAGGTTGCAGGGGTCGGAGACCCAGTACTTC. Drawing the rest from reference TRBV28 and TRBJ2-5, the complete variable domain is DVKVTQSSRYLVKRTGEKVFLECVQDMDHENMFWYRQDPGLGLRLIYFSYDVKMKEKGDIPEGYSVSREKKERFSLILESASTNQTSMYLCASRLQGSETQYFGPGTRLLVL.